The 21 T cell receptor beta chains presented below share a single source sample, sequenced in a study of shared clonotypes between healthy human individuals. The protocol was immunoSEQ multiplex PCR, while the TCRdb copy is restricted to in-frame clones and leaves out a portion. Of about 490,000 clones in the sample, about three quarters were seen once. Sequencing was carried out using PBMCs. The receptors come from a middle-aged woman in good health. Some clones in this sample may be carry-over from other donors' samples.

There are a few counts of this clone. J is TRBJ1-2 and V is TRBV10-3; D unclear. Germline V gene data show CDR1 as ENHRY and CDR2 as SYGVKD. V was shortened by 3 bases and J by 4 bases, with 12 bases between the two germline ends. The length of the CDR3 is 14 residues. The DNA for the CDR3 is TGTGCCATCAGTGACGTGGGGAATAGCTATGGCTACACCTTC. Translation: CAISDVGNSYGYTF.

V is TRBV27 and J is TRBJ2-7; TRBD1 matches at 9 bases. This CDR3 has 14 amino acids. Germline V gene data show CDR1 as MNHEY and CDR2 as SMNVEV (reference sequence). V lost 4 bases, J lost 3 bases, and 4 bases stayed unmatched. The CDR3: CASSSWTGVYEQYF. In DNA form, the CDR3 reads TGTGCCAGCAGTTCTTGGACAGGGGTCTACGAGCAGTACTTC.

This chain uses TRBV7-3 with TRBJ1-5; D call uncertain. The germline V gene has CDR1 SGHTA and CDR2 FQGTGA. CDR3 length equals 12 residues. The V end was cut by 3 bases, the J end by 6 bases, with 6 bases between. DNA of the CDR3: TGTGCCAGCAGCTTTGGGATTCAGCCCCAGCATTTT. It specifies CASSFGIQPQHF.

This clone was recorded once. V and J are TRBV6-1 and TRBJ1-5; no firm D call. The CDR3 contains 13 residues. V was cut by 3 bases and J by 3 bases, with 6 bases left in between. In germline, CDR1 is MNHNS, CDR2 SASEGT. Written as DNA, the CDR3 is TGTGCCAGCAGTGACCCCCCCAATCAGCCCCAGCATTTT. Amino acid sequence: CASSDPPNQPQHF.

A word on this clone: The junction departs from the called germline gene at one end, perhaps through a read error. V gene TRBV5-4 combines with J gene TRBJ2-7, with 8 bases that match TRBD2. The CDR3 loop spans 14 amino acids. Germline lookup yields CDR1 SGHNT and CDR2 YYREEE (reference sequence). This CDR3 reads CASSSGLERYEQYF. CDR3 nucleotide sequence: TGCGCCAGCAGCTCGGGACTAGAGCGCTACGAGCAGTACTTC. Filled out from reference TRBV5-4 and TRBJ2-7, the complete variable domain reads ETGVTQSPTHLIKTRGQQVTLRCSSQSGHNTVSWYQQALGQGPQFIFQYYREEENGRGNFPPRFSGLQFPNYSSELNVNALELDDSALYLCASSSGLERYEQYFGPGTRLTVT.

The V call is TRBV11-3, the J call TRBJ1-1; no firm D call. Deletions cut 2 bases from V and 1 base from J, with 8 bases between. CDR1 and CDR2 from the germline V gene are SGHNT and YENEEA. This CDR3 has 14 residues. CDR3 bases: TGTGCCAGCAGCTTAAACGGCCAGAACACTGAAGCTTTCTTT. Protein: CASSLNGQNTEAFF. Using reference TRBV11-3 and TRBJ1-1 for the parts outside the CDR3, the full variable domain is EAGVVQSPRYKIIEKKQPVAFWCNPISGHNTLYWYLQNLGQGPELLIRYENEEAVDDSQLPKDRFSAERLKGVDSTLKIQPAELGDSAVYLCASSLNGQNTEAFFGQGTRLTVV.

The chain joins TRBV5-6 to TRBJ2-7; either TRBD1 or TRBD2 may supply D (5 bases each). The V gene lost 4 bases and the J gene lost 2 bases, with 16 bases spanning the gap. The CDR3 extends over 15 amino acids. The V gene's germline CDR1 is SGHDT and CDR2 YYEEEE. The CDR3 DNA follows: TGTGCCAGCAGCCACGGGGCACCCCGTACCTACGAGCAGTACTTC. Its protein is CASSHGAPRTYEQYF.

V usage is TRBV7-3 and J usage is TRBJ2-1; TRBD1 or TRBD2 may be the D gene (5 bases each). CDR1 and CDR2 from the germline V gene are SGHTA and FQGTGA. Between the trimmed V and J ends, which lost 0 bases and 8 bases, there was a span of 14 bases. This CDR3 comprises 15 residues. CDR3 amino acids: CASSLTTRGEYEQFF. For the CDR3, the DNA is TGTGCCAGCAGCTTAACAACGAGAGGGGAGTATGAGCAGTTCTTC.

This clone appeared a few times. The chain joins TRBV21-1 to TRBJ2-7. TRBV21-1 is a pseudogene segment. The CDR3 is 14 residues long. In DNA, the CDR3 is TGTGCCAGCACCCAGTGGACGGCGGCGTGCGGGCAGTACTTC. Translation gives CASTQWTAACGQYF.

This chain joins TRBV6-4 and TRBJ2-2; 8 bases fit TRBD2. V was pared by 5 bases and J by 1 base, with 3 bases of the junction left unmatched. This CDR3 contains 15 residues. CDR1 MRHNA and CDR2 SNTAGT come from the germline V gene. The CDR3 loop is CASSPGGENTGELFF. In nucleotides, the CDR3 is TGTGCCAGCAGTCCGGGGGGGGAGAACACCGGGGAGCTGTTTTTT.

This chain links TRBV10-2 with TRBJ2-7; D is tentatively TRBD1 or TRBD2 (5 bases each). Germline CDR1 and CDR2: WSHSY and SAAADI. The CDR3 is made up of 15 amino acids. V was shortened by 3 bases and J by 0 bases, with 12 bases between the two germline ends. The CDR3 reads CASSDEGRSSYEQYF. DNA of the CDR3: TGCGCCAGCAGTGATGAGGGACGAAGCTCCTACGAGCAGTACTTC.

This chain joins TRBV28 and TRBJ2-7; possibly TRBD1 for D (5 bases). This CDR3 has 15 amino acids. V was shortened by 8 bases and J by 1 base, with 18 bases between the two germline ends. Germline-derived CDR1 and CDR2 are MDHEN and SYDVKM. This chain's CDR3 is CASSLPAGMSYEQYF. Here the CDR3 DNA reads TGTGCCAGCTCTCTACCAGCAGGGATGTCCTACGAGCAGTACTTC.

The chain joins TRBV28 to TRBJ1-2; D might be TRBD1 (6 bases). CDR1 MDHEN and CDR2 SYDVKM come from the germline V gene. The CDR3 spans 14 residues. Trimming shortened V by 3 bases and J by 4 bases, and 12 bases separated the two germline ends. The CDR3 sequence: CASSFAGGGYGYTF. As DNA, the CDR3 is TGTGCCAGCAGTTTTGCTGGAGGGGGCTATGGCTACACCTTC.

The rearrangement joins TRBV7-9 to TRBJ2-5; perhaps TRBD1 as D (5 bases). Trimming stripped 5 bases from V and 5 bases from J, with 12 bases between. The CDR3 runs to 13 residues. Germline V gives CDR1 SEHNR, CDR2 FQNEAQ (reference sequence). This chain's CDR3 is CASSPDPGETQYF. The DNA for the CDR3 is TGTGCCAGCAGCCCCGATCCAGGGGAGACCCAGTACTTC. The full variable domain, with the rest looked up from reference TRBV7-9 and TRBJ2-5, is DTGVSQNPRHKITKRGQNVTFRCDPISEHNRLYWYRQTLGQGPEFLTYFQNEAQLEKSRLLSDRFSAERPKGSFSTLEIQRTEQGDSAMYLCASSPDPGETQYFGPGTRLLVL.

This clone was observed a few times. The V call is TRBV19, the J call TRBJ2-2; D is possibly TRBD2 (5 bases). Per germline, CDR1 LNHDA and CDR2 SQIVND (reference sequence). Between the trimmed V and J ends, which lost 4 bases and 8 bases, there was a span of 14 bases. The CDR3 totals 14 residues. The CDR3 reads CASSTITSAGELFF. DNA of the CDR3: TGTGCCAGTAGTACCATAACTAGTGCTGGGGAGCTGTTTTTT. Full variable domain (missing parts from reference TRBV19 and TRBJ2-2): DGGITQSPKYLFRKEGQNVTLSCEQNLNHDAMYWYRQDPGQGLRLIYYSQIVNDFQKGDIAEGYSVSREKKESFPLTVTSAQKNPTAFYLCASSTITSAGELFFGEGSRLTVL.

This clone was found many times. V gene TRBV20-1 combines with J gene TRBJ1-1, with D unresolved. V lost 3 bases and J 7 bases, leaving 9 bases between the germline ends. CDR1 is DFQATT and CDR2 is SNEGSKA in the germline V gene (reference sequence). The CDR3 length is 11 residues. The CDR3: CSASMGLEAFF. As DNA, the CDR3 is TGCAGTGCTAGCATGGGCCTTGAAGCTTTCTTT.

The CDR3 loop is CSVGQTNSYEQYF. CDR3 DNA sequence: TGCAGCGTGGGACAGACCAACTCCTACGAGCAGTACTTC. The chain has TRBV29-1 and TRBJ2-7, with TRBD1 matching 7 bases. Germline V gene data show CDR1 as SQVTM and CDR2 as ANQGSEA. With V trimmed by 6 bases and J by 0 bases, 5 bases remained unmatched. The CDR3 spans 13 residues.

The chain couples TRBV10-2 to TRBJ2-3, with 12 bases fitting TRBD2. The CDR3 contains 18 residues. Looked up from germline, CDR1 is WSHSY and CDR2 is SAAADI. The ends lost 10 bases at V and 0 bases at J; junction bases unmatched: 14. The CDR3 loop reads CATATLAGGPKSTDTQYF. CDR3 bases: TGCGCCACCGCCACCCTAGCGGGAGGGCCTAAGAGCACAGATACGCAGTATTTT.

This clone was detected many times. The rearrangement joins TRBV6-5 to TRBJ2-1; D possibly corresponds to TRBD2 (6 bases). Germline V gene lookup returns CDR1 MNHEY and CDR2 SVGAGI. The CDR3 is 14 amino acids. Trimming stripped 10 bases from V and 5 bases from J, with 18 bases between. The CDR3 DNA is TGTGCCACCTCCAAGACAGCGGGTCACAATGAGCAGTTCTTC. Residues: CATSKTAGHNEQFF.

The chain uses TRBV29-1 and TRBJ2-1; possibly TRBD1 for D (6 bases). Trimming cost V 5 bases and J 8 bases, with 16 bases left between them. CDR3 length: 13 residues. CDR1 and CDR2 (germline): SQVTM, ANQGSEA. CDR3 nucleotides: TGCAGCGTTAACAGGGAGTTCGGGTATGAGCAGTTCTTC. Encoded protein: CSVNREFGYEQFF.

This chain uses TRBV11-2 with TRBJ2-5; D is possibly TRBD1 or TRBD2 (5 bases each). Germline loops: CDR1 SGHAT, CDR2 FQNNGV. CDR3 size: 15 residues. V lost 5 bases and J 7 bases, leaving 20 bases between the germline ends. CDR3: CASSKEIWGSVTQYF. The DNA of the CDR3 is TGTGCCAGCAGCAAAGAGATCTGGGGGAGCGTGACCCAGTACTTC.